Here is one TCR beta chain with its context. J gave up 7 bases and V 0 bases, and 2 bases lay outside the gene matches. Germline CDR1 and CDR2: PRHDT and FYEKMQ (reference sequence). There are 15 residues in the CDR3. The source of the sample is a study of cytomegalovirus exposure and HLA in healthy donors. PCR was performed using 60 Vbeta and 13 Jbeta primers. Here immunoSEQ multiplex PCR was the method, and the copy in TCRdb shows in-frame clones only, minus some. Of 160,000 or so clones listed, 65% to 90% are singletons. This chain links TRBV13 with TRBJ1-6; 8 bases align to TRBD1. The sequence was collected from a woman between 50 and 59 years old in good health and CMV-seropositive. The sample consisted of PBMCs. The CDR3 is CASSLGDRENSPLHF. The CDR3 coding sequence is TGTGCCAGCAGCTTAGGGGACAGGGAAAATTCACCCCTCCACTTT.